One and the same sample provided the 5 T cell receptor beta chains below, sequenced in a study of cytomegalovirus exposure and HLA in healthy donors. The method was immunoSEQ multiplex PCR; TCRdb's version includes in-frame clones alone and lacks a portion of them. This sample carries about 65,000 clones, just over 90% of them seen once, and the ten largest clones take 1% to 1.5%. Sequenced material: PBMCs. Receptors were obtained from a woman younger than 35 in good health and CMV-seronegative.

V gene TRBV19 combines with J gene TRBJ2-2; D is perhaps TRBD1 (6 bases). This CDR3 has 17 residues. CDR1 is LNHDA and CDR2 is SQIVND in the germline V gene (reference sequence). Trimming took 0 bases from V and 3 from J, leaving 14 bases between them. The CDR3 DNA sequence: TGTGCCAGTAGTATAGATCTAGGACAGCAATACACCGGGGAGCTGTTTTTT. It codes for CASSIDLGQQYTGELFF. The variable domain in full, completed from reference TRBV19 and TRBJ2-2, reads DGGITQSPKYLFRKEGQNVTLSCEQNLNHDAMYWYRQDPGQGLRLIYYSQIVNDFQKGDIAEGYSVSREKKESFPLTVTSAQKNPTAFYLCASSIDLGQQYTGELFFGEGSRLTVL.

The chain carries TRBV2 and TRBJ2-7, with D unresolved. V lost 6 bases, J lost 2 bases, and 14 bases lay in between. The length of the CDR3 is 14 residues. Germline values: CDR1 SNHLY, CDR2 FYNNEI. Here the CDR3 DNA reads TGTGCCAGCAGGATCACAGAAGGCACCTACGAGCAGTACTTC. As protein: CASRITEGTYEQYF.

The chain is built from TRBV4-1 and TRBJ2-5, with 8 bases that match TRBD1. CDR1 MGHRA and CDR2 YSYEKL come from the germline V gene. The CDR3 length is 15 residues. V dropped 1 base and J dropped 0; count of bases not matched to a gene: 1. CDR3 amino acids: CASSQVDRDQETQYF. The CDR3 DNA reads TGCGCCAGCAGCCAAGTGGACAGGGACCAAGAGACCCAGTACTTC.

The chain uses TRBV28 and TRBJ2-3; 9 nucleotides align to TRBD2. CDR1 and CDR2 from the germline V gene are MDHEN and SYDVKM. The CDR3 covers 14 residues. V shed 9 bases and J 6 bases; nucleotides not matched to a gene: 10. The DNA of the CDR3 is TGTGCCAGTTACAGGGGACTAGCTGCTGATACGCAGTATTTT. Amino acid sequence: CASYRGLAADTQYF.

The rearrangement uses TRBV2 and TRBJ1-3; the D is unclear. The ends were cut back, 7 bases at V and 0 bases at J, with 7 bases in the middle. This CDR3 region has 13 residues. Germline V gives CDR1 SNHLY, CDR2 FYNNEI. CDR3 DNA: TGTGCCAGCAAACGAGACTCTGGAAACACCATATATTTT. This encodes CASKRDSGNTIYF.